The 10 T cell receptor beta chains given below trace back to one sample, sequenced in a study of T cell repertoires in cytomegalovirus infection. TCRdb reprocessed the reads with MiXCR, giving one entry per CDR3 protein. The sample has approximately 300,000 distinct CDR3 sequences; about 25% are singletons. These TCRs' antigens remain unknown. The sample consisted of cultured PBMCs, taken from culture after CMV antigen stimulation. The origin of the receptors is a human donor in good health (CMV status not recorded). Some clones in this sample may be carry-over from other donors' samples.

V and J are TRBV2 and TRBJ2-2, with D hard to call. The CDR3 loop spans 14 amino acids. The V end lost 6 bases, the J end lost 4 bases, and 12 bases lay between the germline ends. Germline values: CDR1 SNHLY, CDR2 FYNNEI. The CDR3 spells CASSATYTTGELFF. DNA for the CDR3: TGTGCCAGCAGCGCGACTTATACCACCGGGGAGCTGTTTTTT.

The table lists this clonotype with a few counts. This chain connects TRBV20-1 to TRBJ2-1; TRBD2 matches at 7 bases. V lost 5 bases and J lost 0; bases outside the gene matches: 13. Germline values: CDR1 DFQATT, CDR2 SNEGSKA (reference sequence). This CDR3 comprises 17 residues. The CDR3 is CSARGGAAGSSYNEQFF. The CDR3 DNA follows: TGCAGTGCTCGGGGAGGGGCGGCCGGTAGCTCCTACAATGAGCAGTTCTTC.

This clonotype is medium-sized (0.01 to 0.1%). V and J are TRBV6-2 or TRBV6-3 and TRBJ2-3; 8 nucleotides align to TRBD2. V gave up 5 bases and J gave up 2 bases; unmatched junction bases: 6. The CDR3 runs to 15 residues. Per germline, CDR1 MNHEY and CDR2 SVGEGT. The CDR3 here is CASSQLAASTDTQYF. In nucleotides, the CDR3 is TGTGCCAGCAGTCAACTAGCGGCCTCCACAGATACGCAGTATTTT.

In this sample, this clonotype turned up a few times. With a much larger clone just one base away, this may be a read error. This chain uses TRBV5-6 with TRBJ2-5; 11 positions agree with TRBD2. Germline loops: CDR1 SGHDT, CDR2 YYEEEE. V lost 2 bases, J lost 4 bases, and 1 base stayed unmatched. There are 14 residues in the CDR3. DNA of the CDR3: TGTGCCAGCAGCTTCGGACTAGCGGGAGAGACCCAGTACTTC. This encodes CASSFGLAGETQYF.

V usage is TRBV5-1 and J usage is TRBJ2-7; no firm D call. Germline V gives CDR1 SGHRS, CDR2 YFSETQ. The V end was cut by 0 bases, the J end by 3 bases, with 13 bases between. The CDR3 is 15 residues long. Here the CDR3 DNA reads TGCGCCAGCAGCTTGGCTACCTCTGGGGTCTACGAGCAGTACTTC. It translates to CASSLATSGVYEQYF.

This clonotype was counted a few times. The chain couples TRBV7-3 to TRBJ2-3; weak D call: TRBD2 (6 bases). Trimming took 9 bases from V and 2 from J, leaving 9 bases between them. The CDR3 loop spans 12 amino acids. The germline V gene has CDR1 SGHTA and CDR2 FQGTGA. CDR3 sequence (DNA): TGTGCCAGTTCGGGAGCCACAGATACGCAGTATTTT. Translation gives CASSGATDTQYF.

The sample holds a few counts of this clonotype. The DNA of the CDR3 is TGTGCCAGCAGCTTAGGACTAGCGGGTCCCCGGGCCAACGTCCTGACTTTC. Amino acids: CASSLGLAGPRANVLTF. The chain recombines TRBV7-2 with TRBJ2-6; 10 bases line up with TRBD2. After removal of 1 base from V and 5 bases from J, the junction contained 5 bases not matched to a gene. The CDR3 extends over 17 amino acids. Germline V lookup: CDR1 SGHTA, CDR2 FQGNSA.

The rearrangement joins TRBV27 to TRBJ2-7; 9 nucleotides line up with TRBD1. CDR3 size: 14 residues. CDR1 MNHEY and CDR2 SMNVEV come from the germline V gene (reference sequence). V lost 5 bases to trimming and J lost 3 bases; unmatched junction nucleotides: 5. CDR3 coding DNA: TGTGCCAGCAGTGATTCGACAGGGGGCTACGAGCAGTACTTC. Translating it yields CASSDSTGGYEQYF.

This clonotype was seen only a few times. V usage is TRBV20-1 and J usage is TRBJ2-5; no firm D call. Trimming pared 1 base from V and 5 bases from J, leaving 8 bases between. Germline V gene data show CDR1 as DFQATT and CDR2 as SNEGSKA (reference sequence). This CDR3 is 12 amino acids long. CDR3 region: CSARGERETQYF. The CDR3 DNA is TGCAGTGCTAGAGGAGAGAGGGAGACCCAGTACTTC.

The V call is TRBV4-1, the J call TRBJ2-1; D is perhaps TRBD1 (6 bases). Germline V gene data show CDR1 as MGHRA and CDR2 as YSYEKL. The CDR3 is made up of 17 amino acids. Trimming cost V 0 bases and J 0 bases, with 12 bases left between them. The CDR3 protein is CASSQDTGQSSYNEQFF. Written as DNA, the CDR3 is TGCGCCAGCAGCCAAGATACGGGACAAAGCTCCTACAATGAGCAGTTCTTC.